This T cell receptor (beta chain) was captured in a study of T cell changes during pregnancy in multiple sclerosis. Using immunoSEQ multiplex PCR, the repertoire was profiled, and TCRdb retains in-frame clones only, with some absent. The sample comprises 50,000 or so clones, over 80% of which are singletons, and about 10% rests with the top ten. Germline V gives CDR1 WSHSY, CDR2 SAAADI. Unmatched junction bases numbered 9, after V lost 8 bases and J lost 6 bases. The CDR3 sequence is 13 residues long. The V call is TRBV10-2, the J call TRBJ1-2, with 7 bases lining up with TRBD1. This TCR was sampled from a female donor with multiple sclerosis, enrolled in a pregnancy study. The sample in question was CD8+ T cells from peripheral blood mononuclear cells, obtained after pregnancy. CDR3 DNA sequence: TGCGCCAGCGAAGCAGGGGGGCGGAATGGCTACACCTTC. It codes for CASEAGGRNGYTF.